The source of this TCR beta chain is a study of technical replicates of blood from a few donors. Generated by immunoSEQ multiplex PCR, the TCRdb table keeps only in-frame clones and is missing some. The repertoire has 80,000 or so clones, approximately 98% of them found once; the top ten carry 0.2% to 0.25%. This clone has a single count. The length of the CDR3 is 15 residues. Unmatched junction bases numbered 5, after V lost 4 bases and J lost 1 base. Germline CDR1 reads SGHAT; CDR2 reads FQNNGV. The chain has TRBV11-2 and TRBJ2-3; 7 positions match TRBD1. Sequencing input: T cells isolated from PBMCs. The sequence was obtained from a human donor in good health. CDR3 sequence reads: CASSSGGEGTDTQYF. DNA of the CDR3: TGTGCCAGCAGCTCAGGGGGAGAGGGCACAGATACGCAGTATTTT.